What follows is one TCR beta chain and its context. Its antigen is undetermined. Germline-derived CDR1 and CDR2 are SGHTA and FQGNSA. The CDR3 extends over 15 amino acids. Trimming cost V 2 bases and J 6 bases, with 17 bases left between them. Profiling relied on immunoSEQ multiplex PCR, and the TCRdb table lists in-frame clones only, not all of them. The sample contains about 100,000 clones, about nine tenths of which appear only once. The entry originates in a study of graft-versus-host responses after intestinal transplantation. This receptor was identified in a human donor who received an intestinal transplant. Sequences were derived from unstimulated CD8+ T cells sorted from spleen or lymph node cells, sampled before intestinal transplant. The V call is TRBV7-2, the J call TRBJ2-7; tentative D call: TRBD1 (5 bases). Written as DNA, the CDR3 is TGTGCCAGCAGCTTAAGAGAAGGAAGGGGTCCCGAGCAGTACTTC. Its protein product is CASSLREGRGPEQYF. The variable domain in full, completed from reference TRBV7-2 and TRBJ2-7, reads GAGVSQSPSNKVTEKGKDVELRCDPISGHTALYWYRQSLGQGLEFLIYFQGNSAPDKSGLPSDRFSAERTGGSVSTLTIQRTQQEDSAVYLCASSLREGRGPEQYFGPGTRLTVT.